Following are 5 T cell receptor beta chains from one sample sequenced in a study of cytomegalovirus exposure and HLA in healthy donors. The PCR was carried out with 60 Vbeta primers and 13 Jbeta primers. TCRdb keeps only in-frame clones here, not all; method: immunoSEQ multiplex PCR. The profile shows around 64,000 clones, 80% to 90% of them singletons. Sequenced sample: PBMCs. These receptors were obtained from a woman in her thirties in good health and CMV-seronegative.

This clone occurred once. V and J are TRBV28 and TRBJ2-1; 11 bases map to TRBD2. The germline CDR1 and CDR2 sequences are MDHEN and SYDVKM. The CDR3 length is 13 residues. With 8 bases clipped from V and 4 bases from J, the junction kept 1 base outside the gene matches. CDR3 loop: CASGTSGYNEQFF. The CDR3 DNA sequence: TGTGCCAGCGGGACTAGCGGATACAATGAGCAGTTCTTC.

The V and J genes are TRBV19 and TRBJ2-1; D is uncertain. CDR1 LNHDA and CDR2 SQIVND come from the germline V gene (reference sequence). This CDR3 is 12 amino acids long. V gave up 1 base and J gave up 7 bases, with 5 bases separating them. The DNA of the CDR3 is TGTGCCAGTAGTATAGTCGGGAATGAGCAGTTCTTC. Protein sequence: CASSIVGNEQFF.

This chain links TRBV10-1 with TRBJ2-3; 8 bases align to TRBD1. CDR3 size: 13 residues. From germline, CDR1 is WNHNN and CDR2 SYGVQD (reference sequence). V was clipped by 3 bases and J by 8 bases; unmatched bases: 4. The CDR3 nucleotides are TGCGCCAGCAGTGAAACCAGGGGGCGTACGCAGTATTTT. It translates to CASSETRGRTQYF.

The chain links TRBV5-4 to TRBJ1-2, with 9 bases lining up with TRBD1. This CDR3 is built from 14 residues. Trimming took 4 bases from V and 8 from J; bases not matched to a gene: 9. Per germline, CDR1 SGHNT and CDR2 YYREEE (reference sequence). The CDR3 spells CASSSRDRAVGYTF. CDR3 DNA: TGTGCCAGCAGCAGCCGGGACAGGGCTGTGGGCTACACCTTC.

This chain links TRBV9 with TRBJ1-3; 8 positions agree with TRBD1. The germline V gene has CDR1 SGDLS and CDR2 YYNGEE. The V gene end was trimmed by 7 bases and the J gene end by 0 bases; junction bases not matched to a gene: 9. The CDR3 extends over 16 amino acids. The CDR3 is CASARQGTNSGNTIYF. The DNA for the CDR3 is TGTGCCAGCGCCCGACAGGGGACAAACTCTGGAAACACCATATATTTT.